This is a list of T cell receptor beta chains from one sample in a study of blood T cell repertoires in COVID-19. Sequenced by immunoSEQ multiplex PCR; TCRdb stores in-frame clones only, minus some. The top ten hold around 10% of the sample, which has tens of thousands of clones, about 86% seen once. The sequenced material came from peripheral blood. The receptors were gathered from a human donor in a cohort sampled during active COVID-19. CDR3s include the opening cysteine and the closing phenylalanine or tryptophan. The D gene is left open where the match is weak.

J | length | V | D | CDR3
TRBJ1-6 | 15 | TRBV5-1 | TRBD1 | CASKAGTEDNSPLHF
TRBJ2-3 | 16 | TRBV5-1 | TRBD2 | CASSGIAGLGTDTQYF
TRBJ1-5 | 13 | TRBV10-3 | . | CATTGGRDQPQHF
TRBJ2-1 | 14 | TRBV11-2 | TRBD2 | CASSQGLAGAQQFF
TRBJ1-2 | 14 | TRBV27 | . | CASSSGQWMAGYTF
TRBJ2-2 | 17 | TRBV15 | TRBD2 | CATTNGLAGTNTGELFF
TRBJ1-2 | 12 | TRBV24-1 | . | CATISGDYGYTF
TRBJ2-7 | 13 | TRBV6-5 | . | CASSLTGSYEQYF
TRBJ1-5 | 14 | TRBV7-8 | TRBD1 | CASRRTGGNQPQHF
TRBJ2-3 | 18 | TRBV15 | . | CATSSGKRLLVSTDTQYF
TRBJ1-5 | 15 | TRBV6-5 | . | CASSYSKASNQPQHF
TRBJ2-1 | 15 | TRBV4-1 | . | CASSTWGPSYNEQFF
TRBJ2-5 | 15 | TRBV7-2 | TRBD1 | CASSFGTGGLGAQYF
TRBJ1-2 | 12 | TRBV18 | TRBD1 | CASSLQGQGYTF
TRBJ2-5 | 15 | TRBV7-2 | . | CASSRGGGGQETQYF
TRBJ2-3 | 15 | TRBV19 | TRBD1 | CASTQTGQDTDTQYF